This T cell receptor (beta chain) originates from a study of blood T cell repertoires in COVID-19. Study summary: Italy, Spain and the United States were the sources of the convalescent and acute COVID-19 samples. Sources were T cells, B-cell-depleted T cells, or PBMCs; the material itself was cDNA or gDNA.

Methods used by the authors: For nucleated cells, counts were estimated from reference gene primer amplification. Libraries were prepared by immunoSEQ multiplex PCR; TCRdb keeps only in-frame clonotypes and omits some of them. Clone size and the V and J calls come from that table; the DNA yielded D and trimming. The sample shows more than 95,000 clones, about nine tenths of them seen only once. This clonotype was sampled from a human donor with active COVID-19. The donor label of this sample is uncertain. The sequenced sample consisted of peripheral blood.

CDR3 DNA sequence: TGTGCCAGCAGCTTAGTAGGGGGCGAGCAGTACTTC. Its protein product is CASSLVGGEQYF. The rearrangement links TRBV11-2 to TRBJ2-7; D perhaps matches TRBD1 (6 bases). V shed 1 base and J shed 6 bases, with 7 bases lying between them. The CDR3 spans 12 residues. Germline loops: CDR1 SGHAT, CDR2 FQNNGV.